Listed below are T cell receptor beta chains from one sample, sequenced in a study of blood T cell repertoires in COVID-19. Assay used: immunoSEQ multiplex PCR; TCRdb lists only in-frame clones, some missing. The table shows 55,000 to 70,000 clones, with roughly 80% occurring only once. Sequenced input: peripheral blood. Receptor source: a man in his sixties with acute or convalescent COVID-19. The CDR3 runs from the conserved cysteine through the conserved F or W. D genes are given only for firm matches. Clone size is not always given. Where it is, it says once, few, many or a class for expanded clones.

d_gene: .
j_gene: TRBJ2-7
abundance: .
v_gene: TRBV19
CDR3aa: CASSDRDNSYEQYF
CDR3nt: TGTGCCAGTAGTGACCGGGACAACTCCTACGAGCAGTACTTC

d_gene: .
j_gene: TRBJ2-3
abundance: .
v_gene: TRBV9
CDR3aa: CASSVEQPTDTQYF
CDR3nt: TGTGCCAGCAGCGTAGAACAGCCCACAGATACGCAGTATTTT

d_gene: TRBD1
j_gene: TRBJ2-3
abundance: few
v_gene: TRBV24-1
CDR3aa: CATSDRSRDTQYF
CDR3nt: TGTGCCACCTCGGACAGGAGCCGAGATACGCAGTATTTT

d_gene: TRBD2
j_gene: TRBJ2-5
abundance: .
v_gene: TRBV19
CDR3aa: CASSLGLAGLQETQYF
CDR3nt: TGTGCCAGTAGTCTCGGGCTAGCGGGGCTCCAAGAGACCCAGTACTTC

d_gene: .
j_gene: TRBJ1-4
abundance: .
v_gene: TRBV9
CDR3aa: CASSAFGGTNEKLFF
CDR3nt: TGTGCCAGCAGCGCCTTCGGGGGTACTAATGAAAAACTGTTTTTT

d_gene: .
j_gene: TRBJ1-3
abundance: .
v_gene: TRBV7-3
CDR3aa: CASSLTAGVSGNTIYF
CDR3nt: TGTGCCAGCAGCTTAACTGCGGGCGTCTCTGGAAACACCATATATTTT

d_gene: .
j_gene: TRBJ2-3
abundance: .
v_gene: TRBV24-1
CDR3aa: CATSTWGGSSTDTQYF
CDR3nt: TGTGCCACCAGTACCTGGGGGGGCTCTAGCACAGATACGCAGTATTTT

d_gene: TRBD1
j_gene: TRBJ2-7
abundance: .
v_gene: TRBV9
CDR3aa: CASSFDRADEQYF
CDR3nt: TGTGCCAGCAGCTTCGACAGGGCGGATGAGCAGTACTTC

d_gene: TRBD1
j_gene: TRBJ1-6
abundance: few
v_gene: TRBV23-1
CDR3aa: CASSGTGVNSPLHF
CDR3nt: TGCGCCAGCAGCGGGACAGGGGTTAATTCACCCCTCCACTTT

d_gene: .
j_gene: TRBJ1-1
abundance: .
v_gene: TRBV2
CDR3aa: CASSFDRSNTEAFF
CDR3nt: TGTGCCAGCAGTTTTGACAGGAGCAACACTGAAGCTTTCTTT

d_gene: .
j_gene: TRBJ1-4
abundance: .
v_gene: TRBV4-1
CDR3aa: CASSQDRRGTNEKLFF
CDR3nt: TGCGCCAGCAGCCAAGATAGGCGAGGGACTAATGAAAAACTGTTTTTT

d_gene: TRBD2
j_gene: TRBJ2-5
abundance: .
v_gene: TRBV29-1
CDR3aa: CSVEGLAGFVETQYF
CDR3nt: TGCAGCGTTGAGGGGCTAGCGGGGTTTGTGGAGACCCAGTACTTC

d_gene: TRBD2
j_gene: TRBJ2-5
abundance: .
v_gene: TRBV7-2
CDR3aa: CASSLGLAGGPRETQYF
CDR3nt: TGTGCCAGCAGCTTAGGACTAGCGGGGGGGCCTCGGGAGACCCAGTACTTC

d_gene: .
j_gene: TRBJ1-5
abundance: once
v_gene: TRBV28
CDR3aa: CASSFLQGSQPQHF
CDR3nt: TGTGCCAGCAGTTTTTTACAGGGCAGTCAGCCCCAGCATTTT

d_gene: .
j_gene: TRBJ1-5
abundance: .
v_gene: TRBV11-3
CDR3aa: CASSGRQARDRSNQPQHF
CDR3nt: TGTGCCAGCAGCGGGAGACAGGCTCGAGATAGGAGCAATCAGCCCCAGCATTTT

d_gene: .
j_gene: TRBJ1-1
abundance: .
v_gene: TRBV27
CDR3aa: CASSLARTDSFMNTEAFF
CDR3nt: TGTGCCAGCAGTTTGGCTCGGACAGACTCCTTTATGAACACTGAAGCTTTCTTT

d_gene: .
j_gene: TRBJ1-6
abundance: .
v_gene: TRBV4-2
CDR3aa: CASSQDRGSPLHF
CDR3nt: TGTGCCAGCAGCCAAGATCGTGGCAGTCCCCTCCACTTT

d_gene: .
j_gene: TRBJ2-1
abundance: .
v_gene: TRBV2
CDR3aa: CASTESPPRGNEQFF
CDR3nt: TGTGCCAGCACAGAGAGCCCCCCTCGGGGCAATGAGCAGTTCTTC

d_gene: TRBD1
j_gene: TRBJ1-6
abundance: .
v_gene: TRBV30
CDR3aa: CAWILGTGDFRSPLHF
CDR3nt: TGTGCCTGGATCCTCGGGACAGGGGATTTCAGGTCACCCCTCCACTTT

d_gene: .
j_gene: TRBJ1-2
abundance: .
v_gene: TRBV12-3/TRBV12-4
CDR3aa: CASSPQANGYTF
CDR3nt: TGTGCCAGCAGCCCGCAGGCCAATGGCTACACCTTC

d_gene: TRBD2
j_gene: TRBJ2-2
abundance: once
v_gene: TRBV9
CDR3aa: CASSATSGGAGTGELFF
CDR3nt: TGTGCCAGCAGCGCGACTAGCGGGGGGGCGGGCACCGGGGAGCTGTTTTTT

d_gene: .
j_gene: TRBJ2-2
abundance: .
v_gene: TRBV11-2
CDR3aa: CASSFDVRRANTGELFF
CDR3nt: TGTGCCAGCAGCTTTGATGTACGGCGGGCGAACACCGGGGAGCTGTTTTTT

d_gene: .
j_gene: TRBJ1-1
abundance: .
v_gene: TRBV5-4
CDR3aa: CASSSPERAVNTEAFF
CDR3nt: TGTGCCAGCAGCTCTCCTGAGCGAGCAGTTAACACTGAAGCTTTCTTT

d_gene: .
j_gene: TRBJ2-7
abundance: .
v_gene: TRBV7-9
CDR3aa: CASSLDGARAYEQYF
CDR3nt: TGTGCCAGCAGCTTAGATGGCGCCAGGGCCTACGAGCAGTACTTC

d_gene: TRBD2
j_gene: TRBJ2-1
abundance: .
v_gene: TRBV7-2
CDR3aa: CASSPSSGDYNEQFF
CDR3nt: TGTGCCAGCAGCCCATCTAGCGGGGATTACAATGAGCAGTTCTTC

d_gene: .
j_gene: TRBJ2-6
abundance: .
v_gene: TRBV6-6
CDR3aa: CASSPTPGNWISGANVLTF
CDR3nt: TGTGCCAGCAGTCCTACTCCAGGGAATTGGATTTCTGGGGCCAACGTCCTGACTTTC

d_gene: .
j_gene: TRBJ2-7
abundance: .
v_gene: TRBV6-1
CDR3aa: CASSERVHGSYEQYF
CDR3nt: TGTGCCAGCAGTGAACGGGTTCACGGCTCCTACGAGCAGTACTTC

d_gene: TRBD1
j_gene: TRBJ1-2
abundance: .
v_gene: TRBV10-3
CDR3aa: CATSGTGVSLYGYTF
CDR3nt: TGTGCCACGTCCGGGACAGGGGTATCCCTCTATGGCTACACCTTC

d_gene: .
j_gene: TRBJ2-3
abundance: .
v_gene: TRBV19
CDR3aa: CASSAGAVDTQYF
CDR3nt: TGTGCCAGTAGCGCGGGGGCCGTAGATACGCAGTATTTT

d_gene: .
j_gene: TRBJ2-3
abundance: .
v_gene: TRBV4-2
CDR3aa: CASGRGLTDTQYF
CDR3nt: TGTGCCAGCGGACGGGGGTTGACAGATACGCAGTATTTT

d_gene: TRBD1
j_gene: TRBJ2-3
abundance: once
v_gene: TRBV5-1
CDR3aa: CASSLGQSTDTQYF
CDR3nt: TGCGCCAGCAGCCTGGGACAGAGCACAGATACGCAGTATTTT

d_gene: TRBD1
j_gene: TRBJ2-7
abundance: .
v_gene: TRBV18
CDR3aa: CASSSGTGTYEQYF
CDR3nt: TGTGCCAGCTCATCCGGGACAGGAACCTACGAGCAGTACTTC

d_gene: TRBD1
j_gene: TRBJ1-2
abundance: .
v_gene: TRBV5-1
CDR3aa: CASRRTGTGDDGFGYTF
CDR3nt: TGCGCCAGCAGGCGGACCGGGACAGGGGACGACGGATTTGGCTACACCTTC

d_gene: .
j_gene: TRBJ1-4
abundance: .
v_gene: TRBV2
CDR3aa: CASSRKGGSNEKLFF
CDR3nt: TGTGCCAGCAGTCGGAAGGGAGGGTCTAATGAAAAACTGTTTTTT

d_gene: .
j_gene: TRBJ1-2
abundance: .
v_gene: TRBV29-1
CDR3aa: CSVDSGQGPSGYTF
CDR3nt: TGCAGCGTTGACTCGGGGCAGGGGCCCTCTGGCTACACCTTC

d_gene: TRBD1
j_gene: TRBJ1-4
abundance: .
v_gene: TRBV25-1
CDR3aa: CASSSQGGGEKLFF
CDR3nt: TGTGCCAGCAGTTCCCAGGGGGGCGGTGAAAAACTGTTTTTT

d_gene: TRBD2
j_gene: TRBJ2-2
abundance: .
v_gene: TRBV4-2
CDR3aa: CASSPEPGLNTGELFF
CDR3nt: TGTGCCAGCAGCCCCGAACCGGGACTAAACACCGGGGAGCTGTTTTTT

d_gene: .
j_gene: TRBJ2-7
abundance: .
v_gene: TRBV23-1
CDR3aa: CASSQDIYEQYF
CDR3nt: TGCGCCAGCAGTCAAGACATCTACGAGCAGTACTTC

d_gene: TRBD1
j_gene: TRBJ1-5
abundance: few
v_gene: TRBV28
CDR3aa: CASSAGGSGQPQHF
CDR3nt: TGTGCCAGCAGCGCAGGGGGTTCGGGTCAGCCCCAGCATTTT

d_gene: .
j_gene: TRBJ1-1
abundance: few
v_gene: TRBV18
CDR3aa: CASSPNRQGATEAFF
CDR3nt: TGTGCCAGCTCACCAAATCGGCAGGGCGCCACTGAAGCTTTCTTT

d_gene: .
j_gene: TRBJ1-2
abundance: .
v_gene: TRBV18
CDR3aa: CASSPPIREDYGYTF
CDR3nt: TGTGCCAGCTCACCACCGATCAGGGAAGACTATGGCTACACCTTC

d_gene: TRBD1
j_gene: TRBJ1-5
abundance: .
v_gene: TRBV25-1
CDR3aa: CASSDSLGQGIQPQHF
CDR3nt: TGTGCCAGCAGTGATTCCTTGGGACAGGGGATTCAGCCCCAGCATTTT

d_gene: TRBD1
j_gene: TRBJ1-1
abundance: once
v_gene: TRBV6-5
CDR3aa: CASSYHRDSTEAFF
CDR3nt: TGTGCCAGCAGTTACCACCGGGACAGCACTGAAGCTTTCTTT

d_gene: TRBD2
j_gene: TRBJ2-3
abundance: .
v_gene: TRBV18
CDR3aa: CASSPQRGETDTQYF
CDR3nt: TGTGCCAGCTCACCACAGCGGGGGGAGACAGATACGCAGTATTTT

d_gene: .
j_gene: TRBJ2-1
abundance: .
v_gene: TRBV11-2
CDR3aa: CASSLDRTGYNEQFF
CDR3nt: TGTGCCAGCAGCTTAGACCGGACGGGGTACAATGAGCAGTTCTTC

d_gene: .
j_gene: TRBJ1-2
abundance: .
v_gene: TRBV12-3/TRBV12-4
CDR3aa: CASTFRDGYGYTF
CDR3nt: TGTGCCAGCACCTTCAGGGATGGCTATGGCTACACCTTC

d_gene: TRBD2
j_gene: TRBJ2-5
abundance: .
v_gene: TRBV7-3
CDR3aa: CASSLGLAVQETQYF
CDR3nt: TGTGCCAGCAGCCTTGGACTAGCGGTACAAGAGACCCAGTACTTC

d_gene: .
j_gene: TRBJ2-1
abundance: .
v_gene: TRBV10-3
CDR3aa: CAIKDTRGDNEQFF
CDR3nt: TGTGCCATAAAAGACACCCGGGGAGACAATGAGCAGTTCTTC

d_gene: .
j_gene: TRBJ2-3
abundance: .
v_gene: TRBV6-5
CDR3aa: CASSSASGDTQYF
CDR3nt: TGTGCCAGCAGTTCGGCCTCAGGGGATACGCAGTATTTT

d_gene: .
j_gene: TRBJ1-5
abundance: .
v_gene: TRBV6-1
CDR3aa: CASSEVHRARGWVSNQPQHF
CDR3nt: TGTGCCAGCAGTGAAGTCCACAGGGCCCGAGGGTGGGTTAGCAATCAGCCCCAGCATTTT

d_gene: .
j_gene: TRBJ2-2
abundance: .
v_gene: TRBV7-3
CDR3aa: CASSREATGELFF
CDR3nt: TGTGCCAGCAGTCGAGAGGCCACCGGGGAGCTGTTTTTT

d_gene: .
j_gene: TRBJ2-3
abundance: .
v_gene: TRBV5-6
CDR3aa: CASSLKRTDTQYF
CDR3nt: TGTGCCAGCAGCTTAAAGAGAACAGATACGCAGTATTTT

d_gene: TRBD1
j_gene: TRBJ1-2
abundance: once
v_gene: TRBV9
CDR3aa: CASSGGDRVSLNYGYTF
CDR3nt: TGTGCCAGCAGCGGGGGGGACAGAGTTTCTTTGAACTATGGCTACACCTTC

d_gene: .
j_gene: TRBJ1-1
abundance: .
v_gene: TRBV10-3
CDR3aa: CAISGSRVMNTEAFF
CDR3nt: TGTGCCATCAGTGGCTCGAGGGTAATGAACACTGAAGCTTTCTTT

d_gene: .
j_gene: TRBJ2-5
abundance: few
v_gene: TRBV4-1
CDR3aa: CASSQDPAEETQYF
CDR3nt: TGCGCCAGCAGCCAAGATCCAGCGGAAGAGACCCAGTACTTC

d_gene: TRBD1
j_gene: TRBJ1-2
abundance: few
v_gene: TRBV10-2
CDR3aa: CASSVRQGAPYGYTF
CDR3nt: TGCGCCAGCTCCGTTCGACAGGGCGCACCCTATGGCTACACCTTC

d_gene: .
j_gene: TRBJ2-1
abundance: .
v_gene: TRBV5-1
CDR3aa: CASSLAYTDEQFF
CDR3nt: TGCGCCAGCAGCTTGGCTTACACCGATGAGCAGTTCTTC